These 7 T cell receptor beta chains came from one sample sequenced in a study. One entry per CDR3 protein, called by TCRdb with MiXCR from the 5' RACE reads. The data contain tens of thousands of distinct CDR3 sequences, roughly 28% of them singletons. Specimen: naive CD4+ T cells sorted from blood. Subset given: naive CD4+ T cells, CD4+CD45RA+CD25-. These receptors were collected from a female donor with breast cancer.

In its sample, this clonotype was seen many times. The DNA for the CDR3 is TGTGCCAGCAGCCATAGGGAGGCGCGGGCCAAAAACATTCAGTACTTC. Translation: CASSHREARAKNIQYF. This chain links TRBV7-9 with TRBJ2-4; weak D call: TRBD2 (6 bases). Per germline, CDR1 SEHNR and CDR2 FQNEAQ (reference sequence). V lost 5 bases to trimming and J lost 1 base, with 15 bases between them. The CDR3 length is 16 residues.

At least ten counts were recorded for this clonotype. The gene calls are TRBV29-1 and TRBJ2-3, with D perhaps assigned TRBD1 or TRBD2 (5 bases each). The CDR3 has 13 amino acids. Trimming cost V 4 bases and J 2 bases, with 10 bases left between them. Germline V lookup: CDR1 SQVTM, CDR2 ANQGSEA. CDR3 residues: CSVVWDVTDTQYF. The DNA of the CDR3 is TGCAGCGTTGTGTGGGACGTCACAGATACGCAGTATTTT.

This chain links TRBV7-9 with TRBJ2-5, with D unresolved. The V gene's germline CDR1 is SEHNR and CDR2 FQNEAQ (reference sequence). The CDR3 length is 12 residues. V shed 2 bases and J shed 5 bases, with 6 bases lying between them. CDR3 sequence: CASSLLAETQYF. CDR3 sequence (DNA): TGTGCCAGCAGCTTACTTGCGGAGACCCAGTACTTC.

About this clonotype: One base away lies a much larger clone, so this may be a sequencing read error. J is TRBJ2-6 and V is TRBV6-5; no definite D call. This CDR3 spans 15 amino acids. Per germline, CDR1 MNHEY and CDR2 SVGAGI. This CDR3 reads CAGSTINSGANVLTF. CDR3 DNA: TGTGCCGGCAGTACCATAAACTCTGGGGCCAACGTCCTGACTTTC.

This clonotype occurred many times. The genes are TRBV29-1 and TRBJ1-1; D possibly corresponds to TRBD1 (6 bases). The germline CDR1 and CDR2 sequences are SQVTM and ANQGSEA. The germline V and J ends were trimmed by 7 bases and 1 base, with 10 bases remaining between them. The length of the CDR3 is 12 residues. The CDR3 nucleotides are TGCAGCGGACGACAGGAGAACACTGAAGCTTTCTTT. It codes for CSGRQENTEAFF.

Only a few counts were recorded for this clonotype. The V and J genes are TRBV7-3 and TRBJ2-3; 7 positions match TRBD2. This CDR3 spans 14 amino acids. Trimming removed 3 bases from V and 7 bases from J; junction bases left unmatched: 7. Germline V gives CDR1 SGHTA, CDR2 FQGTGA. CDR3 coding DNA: TGTGCCAGCAGCTTGGGAGGGGCGCGAAATACGCAGTATTTT. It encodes CASSLGGARNTQYF.

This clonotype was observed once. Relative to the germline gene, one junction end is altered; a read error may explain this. Here the CDR3 reads CASESHRSSYNEQSF. CDR3 sequence (DNA): TGTGCCAGCGAGTCACATCGGAGCTCCTACAATGAGCAGTCCTTC. The rearrangement uses TRBV27 and TRBJ2-1, with no clear D. The length of the CDR3 is 15 residues. Germline lookup yields CDR1 MNHEY and CDR2 SMNVEV (reference sequence).